The next 15 T cell receptor beta chains were all read from a single sample in a study of blood T cell repertoires in COVID-19. Libraries were prepared by immunoSEQ multiplex PCR; TCRdb keeps only in-frame clonotypes and omits some of them. The data show 100,000 or so clones, approximately 86% seen once. The material sequenced was PBMCs or T cells enriched from blood (not recorded which). All receptors come from a woman in her fifties or sixties who had recovered from COVID-19.

V and J are TRBV18 and TRBJ1-5, with TRBD1 as a possible D gene (6 bases). The CDR3 has 14 amino acids. Between the trimmed V and J ends, which lost 1 base and 8 bases, there was a span of 12 bases. In germline, CDR1 is KGHSH, CDR2 LQKENI. The CDR3 coding sequence is TGTGCCAGCTCACCACAGGCAGGGGTAGAGCCCCAGCATTTT. Translation gives CASSPQAGVEPQHF.

The rearrangement joins TRBV28 to TRBJ1-6, with D perhaps TRBD1 (5 bases). Germline CDR1 reads MDHEN; CDR2 reads SYDVKM. The CDR3 runs 15 residues. V was trimmed by 3 bases and J by 10 bases, leaving 16 bases between them. CDR3 region: CASSFDPGQESPLHF. CDR3 nucleotides: TGTGCCAGCAGTTTTGACCCAGGGCAAGAATCACCCCTCCACTTT.

The chain carries TRBV3-1 (or the pseudogene TRBV3-2) and TRBJ2-5; the D gene is possibly TRBD2 (5 bases). This CDR3 region has 14 residues. Germline-derived CDR1 and CDR2 are LGHDT and YNNKEL (reference sequence). Deletions cut 2 bases from V and 4 bases from J, with 11 bases between. The CDR3, as DNA: TGTGCCAGCAGCCAAAGGAGGCAAGGAGAGACCCAGTACTTC. It is translated as CASSQRRQGETQYF.

This clone has only one observation. The rearrangement uses TRBV5-1 and TRBJ2-1; 13 bases line up with TRBD2. V lost 4 bases and J lost 10; bases outside the gene matches: 11. The germline V gene has CDR1 SGHRS and CDR2 YFSETQ. The CDR3 has 16 amino acids. The CDR3: CASSPRTSGSVGEQFF. CDR3 in DNA: TGCGCCAGCAGCCCGAGGACTAGCGGGAGTGTAGGCGAGCAGTTCTTC.

The J gene is TRBJ1-4, the V gene TRBV28, with no clear D. Germline-derived CDR1 and CDR2 are MDHEN and SYDVKM. Trimming cost V 8 bases and J 5 bases, with 21 bases left between them. The CDR3 contains 16 residues. This CDR3 is CASGEIGLTQNEKLFF. The CDR3 DNA sequence: TGTGCCAGCGGAGAAATAGGCCTGACCCAGAATGAAAAACTGTTTTTT.

The chain has TRBV4-1 and TRBJ2-2; tentatively, D is TRBD1 (5 bases). The V gene's germline CDR1 is MGHRA and CDR2 YSYEKL. The CDR3 contains 15 residues. Trimming pared 0 bases from V and 13 bases from J, leaving 18 bases between. The CDR3 DNA reads TGCGCCAGCAGCCAAGACTCTCAGGGTCCTGGTTTGCTGTTTTTT. It translates to CASSQDSQGPGLLFF.

A remark on this clone: One end of the junction is discordant with germline, which a read error may explain. This chain uses TRBV2 with TRBJ1-5, with a weak D call TRBD1 (6 bases). This CDR3 contains 15 residues. Germline V gene data show CDR1 as SNHLY and CDR2 as FYNNEI. CDR3 residues: CAGSSGQLKYQPQHF. CDR3 sequence (DNA): TGTGCCGGCAGCTCCGGACAGCTAAAATATCAGCCCCAGCATTTT. Supplemented by reference TRBV2 and TRBJ1-5, the full variable domain reads EPEVTQTPSHQVTQMGQEVILRCVPISNHLYFYWYRQILGQKVEFLVSFYNNEISEKSEIFDDQFSVERPDGSNFTLKIRSTKLEDSAMYFCAGSSGQLKYQPQHFGDGTRLSIL.

This chain links TRBV4-1 with TRBJ2-3; 13 bases fit TRBD2. The germline CDR1 and CDR2 sequences are MGHRA and YSYEKL. CDR3 length: 17 amino acids. J lost 0 bases, V lost 3 bases, and 3 bases had no gene match. CDR3 amino acids: CASSQRTSGSSTDTQYF. CDR3 nucleotides: TGCGCCAGCAGCCAGAGGACTAGCGGGAGTAGCACAGATACGCAGTATTTT.

The chain couples TRBV11-2 to TRBJ2-3; 8 nucleotides line up with TRBD1. CDR3 size: 16 residues. CDR1 and CDR2 from the germline V gene are SGHAT and FQNNGV. V lost 5 bases and J lost 0; bases outside the gene matches: 7. The CDR3, as DNA: TGTGCCAGCAGCCAACAGGGGGTAGGCAGCACAGATACGCAGTATTTT. Protein sequence: CASSQQGVGSTDTQYF.

V is TRBV28 and J is TRBJ2-3; 7 bases are shared with TRBD2. The germline CDR1 and CDR2 sequences are MDHEN and SYDVKM. The CDR3 is 16 residues long. Losses at the gene ends were 3 bases for V and 6 bases for J; bases not matched to a gene: 12. The CDR3 DNA is TGTGCCAGCAGTTTGGGAGGAGCGGGGAATGGGGATACGCAGTATTTT. This sequence encodes CASSLGGAGNGDTQYF.

The chain recombines TRBV23-1 with TRBJ2-4; 11 bases agree with TRBD2. TRBV23-1 is an open reading frame, and its role is uncertain. The CDR3 covers 17 residues. The ends lost 4 bases at V and 0 bases at J; junction bases unmatched: 5. The CDR3, as DNA: TGCGCCAGCAGTCTAGGGACTAGCGGCGTAGCCAAAAACATTCAGTACTTC. Translating gives CASSLGTSGVAKNIQYF.

This chain uses TRBV4-2 with TRBJ1-5, with TRBD1 matching over 7 bases. The trim removed 0 bases at V and 3 bases at J, leaving 5 bases unmatched. Germline lookup yields CDR1 LGHNA and CDR2 YNFKEQ. CDR3 length equals 16 residues. Here the CDR3 reads CASSQEQGPYNQPQHF. In DNA form, the CDR3 reads TGTGCCAGCAGCCAAGAACAGGGGCCCTACAATCAGCCCCAGCATTTT.

The chain joins TRBV7-9 to TRBJ2-5; TRBD1 might be the D (6 bases). This CDR3 region has 14 residues. Trimming removed 5 bases at V and 4 bases at J, with 14 bases between. Germline V gene data show CDR1 as SEHNR and CDR2 as FQNEAQ (reference sequence). As DNA, the CDR3 is TGTGCCAGCAGCAGCGTACAGGGAGTAGAGACCCAGTACTTC. Translation gives CASSSVQGVETQYF.

This chain links TRBV5-1 with TRBJ2-7; 9 bases are shared with TRBD1. CDR3 size: 15 residues. Germline loops: CDR1 SGHRS, CDR2 YFSETQ. Losses at the gene ends were 2 bases for V and 7 bases for J; bases not matched to a gene: 10. For the CDR3, the DNA is TGCGCCAGCAGCTTACTACAGGGGGCTTCGGGGGAGCAGTACTTC. Its translation: CASSLLQGASGEQYF.

The chain uses TRBV30 and TRBJ1-6, with TRBD1 identical over 7 bases. Trimming took 3 bases from V and 5 from J; bases not matched to a gene: 7. CDR3 size: 15 residues. Germline CDR1 reads GTSNPN; CDR2 reads SVGIG (reference sequence). CDR3 protein: CAWRPSGQNNSPLHF. CDR3 coding DNA: TGTGCCTGGAGGCCCTCGGGACAGAATAATTCACCCCTCCACTTT.